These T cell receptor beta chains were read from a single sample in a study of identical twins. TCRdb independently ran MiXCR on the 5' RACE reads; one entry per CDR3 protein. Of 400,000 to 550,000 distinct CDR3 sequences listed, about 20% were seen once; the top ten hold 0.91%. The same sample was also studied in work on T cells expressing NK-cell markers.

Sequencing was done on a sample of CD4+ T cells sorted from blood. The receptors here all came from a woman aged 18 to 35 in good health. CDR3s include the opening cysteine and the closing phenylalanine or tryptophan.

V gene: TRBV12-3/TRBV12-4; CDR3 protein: CASSLRDRENTEAFF
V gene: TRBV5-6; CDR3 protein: CASSLSLRGRDTEAFF
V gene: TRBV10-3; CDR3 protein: CAISATEDYGYTF
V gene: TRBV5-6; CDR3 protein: CASSLKGKNYGYTF
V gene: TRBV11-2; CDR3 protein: CASSHRAFQYNEQFF
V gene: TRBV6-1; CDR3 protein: CASSRGGSPHGEQYF
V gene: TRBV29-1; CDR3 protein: CSVGEGYTF
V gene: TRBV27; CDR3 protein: CASSLGPLGETQYF
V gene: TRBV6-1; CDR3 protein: CASRRGGGNTEAFF
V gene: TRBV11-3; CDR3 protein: CASSHRLGQETQYF
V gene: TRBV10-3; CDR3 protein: CAIRRGDTYNEQFF
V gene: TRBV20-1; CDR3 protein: CSARGLAGEIEQYF
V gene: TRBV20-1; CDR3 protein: CSASWGQLSPSQYF
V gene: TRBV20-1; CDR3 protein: CSGNLFGTRRSNEQFF
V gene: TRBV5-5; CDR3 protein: CASRKTGTTETQYF
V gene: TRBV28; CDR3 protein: CASSFMEETQYF
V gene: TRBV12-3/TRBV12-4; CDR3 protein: CASSLARRTEAFF
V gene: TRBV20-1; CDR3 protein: CSARYFRQANYGYTF
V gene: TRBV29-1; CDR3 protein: CSVLGRQLGYGYTF
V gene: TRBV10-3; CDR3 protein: CAISVAGGLDEQFF
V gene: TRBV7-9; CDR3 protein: CASSSYAAGGSYEQYF
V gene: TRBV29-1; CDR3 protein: CSVAGLGNTEAFF
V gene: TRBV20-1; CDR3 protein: CSARREREQFF
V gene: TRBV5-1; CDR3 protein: CASRINSGSILGELFF